This T cell receptor beta chain originates from a study of CD8 T cells in Susac syndrome (dated by TCRdb to about 2019). Turning to the overall study: Whether CD8+ T cell activation and differentiation in Susac syndrome was antigen driven was tested using repertoire sequencing. General conclusions and limits of the study: The number of individuals in the TCR sequencing and HLA analysis was recognized as being relatively small.

High-throughput TCR beta sequencing profiled peripheral blood CD8+ and CD4+ T cells from healthy donors, Susac syndrome patients and multiple sclerosis patients. The multiple sclerosis controls were treatment-naive patients whose relapsing-remitting disease, either stable or active, fulfilled the revised McDonald criteria. Bulk CD8+ and CD4+ T cells were purified by magnetic negative isolation, while CD8+ TEMRA cells were enriched using FACS. Blood was collected in EDTA tubes and processed within 24 hours, with PBMCs isolated through density gradient centrifugation. PBMCs destined for TCR sequencing were cryopreserved in liquid nitrogen and later thawed in a 37 °C water bath. A purity of at least 90% was achieved for sorted or isolated CD4+, CD8+ and CD8+ TEMRA cells. RNA was extracted with the RNeasy kit and roughly 0.45 to 1 ug was reverse transcribed using random hexamers. The immunoSEQ multiplex PCR assay, covering 54 Vbeta and 13 Jbeta segments, was used to amplify TCR beta CDR3 regions. PCR amplification bias was corrected using a synthetic template baseline for primer optimization and computational correction. The published analysis was carried out like this. Only productive sequences were kept, with reads annotated to V, D and J genes according to IMGT and analyzed in immunoSEQ Analyzer. Clonality was calculated as one minus the Shannon entropy normalized by log2 of the number of productive unique sequences. For each patient and control, public and private clones were evaluated among the 100 most prevalent clones. A clone was defined as Susac-specific if it was absent from the healthy and MS cohorts, from about a thousand published viral clones and from other ImmuneACCESS disease sequences. The public sequencing data were trimmed at Q25 with fastp and processed into clonotypes with MiXCR by TCRdb, which kept only in-frame beta chains. Entries that share a CDR3 protein sequence are merged under the most common genes and DNA. V and J calls and clone size were set by TCRdb, not the authors. The table for this sample lists approximately 200,000 distinct CDR3 sequences; about 94% of them were counted only once. Under 0.095% of the sample comes from the top ten.

V is pruned by 3 bases and J by 1 base, leaving 8 bases of the junction without a gene match. From its cysteine to its phenylalanine, the CDR3 spans 16 amino acids. Only the CDR3 portion is preserved as DNA: 48 bases, with reading frame beginning at the first base. CDR1 and CDR2, looked up from the germline V gene (reference sequence), are MNHEY and SMNVEV. As to this clonotype: Its cognate antigen has yet to be identified. Per-nucleotide qualities are absent, and no much larger clonotype sits a single base away.

Recombination joined TRBV27 with TRBJ2-7, with 8 bases matching TRBD2. This receptor was obtained from a human donor with multiple sclerosis. The sequenced sample was CD4+ T cells from PBMCs. DNA sequence: TGTGCCAGCAGTTTTCGGGGGGGTCCATCTTCCTACGAGCAGTACTTC. Translation gives CASSFRGGPSSYEQYF.